This paragraph reports one T cell receptor beta chain. This clonotype was found a few times. What antigen it recognizes has not been identified. Per-base quality was not reported, and no clone a single base away is much larger than it. This sample is part of a study of CD8 T cells in ankylosing spondylitis (dated by TCRdb to between 2016 and 2019). A note on the overall study: T cell receptor beta repertoires were profiled in healthy donors and ankylosing spondylitis patients so that disease-linked TCR variants could be found. The full study cohort comprised around 25 ankylosing spondylitis patients and about a hundred healthy donors. Samples of peripheral blood were taken, and for ankylosing spondylitis patients, synovial fluid was collected as well.

The sample was run on an Illumina HiSeq 2500. Quantitative 5'-RACE with molecular barcodes was used to prepare TCR beta libraries. In the original analysis: To identify disease-linked TCR variants, a new computational method was used, one built on a probabilistic model of VDJ rearrangement. TCRdb reanalyzed the raw reads on its own, using fastp at Q25 for trimming and MiXCR for clone calling, and kept in-frame beta chains. Under each unique CDR3 protein, matching rows form one entry showing the most common genes and DNA. TCRdb assigned the V and J calls; the authors' analysis was not used. Across this sample there are roughly 180,000 distinct CDR3 sequences, with roughly 10% seen only once. The top ten clones comprise about 14% of the sample. What the research found in general, with its limitations: Significant enrichment of the disease-linked clones was reported in matched synovial fluid samples from ankylosing spondylitis patients. Some of the motif variants had been reported before in the synovial fluid and blood of reactive arthritis patients, a finding that suggests common disease-initiation mechanisms. Blood from ankylosing spondylitis patients appeared to be characterized by a TCR beta motif made up of under 10 highly homologous amino acid variants. In peripheral blood, the disease-linked clones were found at relatively low frequencies and had a CD8+ phenotype.

The germline V and J ends show losses of 0 bases and 0 bases respectively, and no gene match explains 4 bases of the junction. CDR1 and CDR2 are read off the germline V gene (reference sequence) as DFQATT and SNEGSKA. Reading from cysteine to phenylalanine, the CDR3 counts 15 amino acids. CDR3 DNA only is kept here, 45 bases in frame from base 1. Sequences were obtained from blood, either unsorted or a sorted T cell fraction (not recorded which). The sequence was collected from a female donor with ankylosing spondylitis or in good health (not recorded which). This chain is built from TRBV20-1 and TRBJ2-7; 8 junctional bases match TRBD2. The DNA reads as follows: TGCAGTGCTAGAGAATCCCTAGCGGGCTCCTACGAGCAGTACTTC. This codes for CSARESLAGSYEQYF.